This TCR beta chain derives from a study of cytomegalovirus exposure and HLA in healthy donors. Study results and caveats: Specificity of a few CMV-associated chains for CMV antigens was verified in vitro.

For this clone: Antigen unknown.

Likely unrecorded immune exposures existed in these nominally healthy donors. Primers included in the PCR were 60 Vbeta and 13 Jbeta primers. Generated by immunoSEQ multiplex PCR, the TCRdb table keeps only in-frame clones and is missing some. This table has around 150,000 clones, about 74% appearing once. Sequencing was performed on PBMCs. The sequence was collected from a man younger than 40 in good health and CMV-seronegative.

The CDR3 here is CASSLEGKGRELFF. The CDR3 nucleotides read TGTGCCAGCAGCTTAGAAGGGAAGGGGCGCGAGCTGTTTTTT. The chain recombines TRBV7-6 with TRBJ2-2; a weak D match, TRBD1 (5 bases). Trimming pared 1 base from V and 11 bases from J, leaving 14 bases between. The CDR3 totals 14 residues. In germline, CDR1 is SGHVS, CDR2 FNYEAQ.